The present T cell receptor (beta chain) was sequenced within a study of metastatic and nonmetastatic thyroid tumors. The overall study: Patients with malignant and benign thyroid disease provided blood and tumor or nodule tissue, whose repertoires were compared.

TCRdb called clones again from the PCR reads with MiXCR. The sample contains roughly 40,000 clones, approximately 24% of which appear only once. Each patient came to thyroid surgery without any prior treatment (of any kind). The sequence was obtained from a female donor with papillary thyroid cancer or a benign thyroid nodule (not recorded which). Some clones in this sample may be carry-over from other donors' samples. Sample: tumor tissue.

Here the CDR3 reads CASSPRTSGRSQTYEQYF. The DNA for the CDR3 is TGTGCCAGCAGCCCTCGGACTAGCGGGAGGTCTCAGACCTACGAGCAGTACTTC. The chain links TRBV11-2 to TRBJ2-7; 14 bases are a match to TRBD2. CDR3 length: 18 residues. Germline trimming cut 5 bases from V and 2 bases from J; bases unmatched to any gene: 11. CDR1 and CDR2 from the germline V gene are SGHAT and FQNNGV.